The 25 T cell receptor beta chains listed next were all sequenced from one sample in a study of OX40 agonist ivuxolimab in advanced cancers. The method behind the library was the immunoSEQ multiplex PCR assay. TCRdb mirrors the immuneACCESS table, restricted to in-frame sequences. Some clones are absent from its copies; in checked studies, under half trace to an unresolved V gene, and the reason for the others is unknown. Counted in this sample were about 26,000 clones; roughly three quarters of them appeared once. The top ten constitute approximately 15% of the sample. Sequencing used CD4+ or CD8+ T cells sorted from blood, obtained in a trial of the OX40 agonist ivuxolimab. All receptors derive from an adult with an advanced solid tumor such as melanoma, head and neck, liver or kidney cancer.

As DNA, the CDR3 is TGTGCCAGCAGCTTAGATCTGGCCACAGATACGCAGTATTTT. Translated: CASSLDLATDTQYF. The chain has TRBV11-1 and TRBJ2-3, with D uncertain. Germline-derived CDR1 and CDR2 are SGHAT and FQDESV (reference sequence). V lost 1 base to trimming and J lost 2 bases, with 7 bases between them. The CDR3 runs 14 residues. The variable domain in full, with the rest retrieved from reference TRBV11-1 and TRBJ2-3, is EAEVAQSPRYKITEKSQAVAFWCDPISGHATLYWYRQILGQGPELLVQFQDESVVDDSQLPKDRFSAERLKGVDSTLKIQPAELGDSAMYLCASSLDLATDTQYFGPGTRLTVL.

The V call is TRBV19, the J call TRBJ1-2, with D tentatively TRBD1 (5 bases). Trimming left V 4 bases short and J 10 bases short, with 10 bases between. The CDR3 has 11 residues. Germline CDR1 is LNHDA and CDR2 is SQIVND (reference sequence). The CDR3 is CASSNRDHYTF. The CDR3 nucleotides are TGTGCCAGTAGTAACCGGGACCACTACACCTTC.

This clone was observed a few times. The DNA of the CDR3 is TGTGCCTGGAGAACGGACAGGGGGCTAGGAGAAGCTTTCTTT. It specifies CAWRTDRGLGEAFF. The rearrangement joins TRBV30 to TRBJ1-1; 11 positions agree with TRBD1. CDR1 GTSNPN and CDR2 SVGIG come from the germline V gene (reference sequence). V was pared by 3 bases and J by 8 bases, with 8 bases of the junction left unmatched. The CDR3 runs 14 residues. The full variable domain, its missing parts supplied by reference TRBV30 and TRBJ1-1, is SQTIHQWPATLVQPVGSPLSLECTVEGTSNPNLYWYRQAAGRGLQLLFYSVGIGQISSEVPQNLSASRPQDRQFILSSKKLLLSDSGFYLCAWRTDRGLGEAFFGQGTRLTVV.

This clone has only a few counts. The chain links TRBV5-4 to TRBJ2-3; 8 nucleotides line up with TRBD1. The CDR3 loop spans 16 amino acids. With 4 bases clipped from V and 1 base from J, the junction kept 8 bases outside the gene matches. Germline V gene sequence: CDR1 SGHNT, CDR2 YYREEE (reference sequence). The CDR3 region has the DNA TGTGCCAGCAGCATAGAATCGACAGGGGGCACAGATACGCAGTATTTT. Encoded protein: CASSIESTGGTDTQYF. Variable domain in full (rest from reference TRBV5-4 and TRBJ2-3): ETGVTQSPTHLIKTRGQQVTLRCSSQSGHNTVSWYQQALGQGPQFIFQYYREEENGRGNFPPRFSGLQFPNYSSELNVNALELDDSALYLCASSIESTGGTDTQYFGPGTRLTVL.

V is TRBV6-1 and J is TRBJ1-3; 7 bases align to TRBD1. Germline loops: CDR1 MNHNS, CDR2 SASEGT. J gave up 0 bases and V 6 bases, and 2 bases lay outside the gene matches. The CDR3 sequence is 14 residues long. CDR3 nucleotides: TGTGCCAGCAGCCGGGACAGCTCTGGAAACACCATATATTTT. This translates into CASSRDSSGNTIYF.

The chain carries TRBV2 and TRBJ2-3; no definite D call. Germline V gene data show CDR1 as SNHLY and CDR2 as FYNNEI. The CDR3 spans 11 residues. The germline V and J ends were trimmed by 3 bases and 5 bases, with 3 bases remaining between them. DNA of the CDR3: TGTGCCAGCAGTGAGAGAGATACGCAGTATTTT. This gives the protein CASSERDTQYF.

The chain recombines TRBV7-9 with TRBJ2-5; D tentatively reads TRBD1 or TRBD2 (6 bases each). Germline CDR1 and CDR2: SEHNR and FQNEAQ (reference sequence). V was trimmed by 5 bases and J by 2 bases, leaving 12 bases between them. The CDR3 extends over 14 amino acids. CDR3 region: CASSPRGRQETQYF. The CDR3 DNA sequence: TGTGCCAGCAGCCCTCGGGGGCGACAAGAGACCCAGTACTTC.

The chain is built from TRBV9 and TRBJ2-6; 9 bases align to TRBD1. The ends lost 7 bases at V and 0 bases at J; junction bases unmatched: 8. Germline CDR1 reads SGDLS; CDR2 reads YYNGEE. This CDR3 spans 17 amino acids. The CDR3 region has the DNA TGTGCCAGCTCCGGGACAGGGCCACTCTCTGGGGCCAACGTCCTGACTTTC. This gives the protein CASSGTGPLSGANVLTF.

DNA of the CDR3: TGTGCCATCAGTGAGCAAACAGGGTTCCAGCCCCAGCATTTT. Translation: CAISEQTGFQPQHF. This chain connects TRBV10-3 to TRBJ1-5; possibly TRBD1 for D (6 bases). The length of the CDR3 is 14 residues. CDR1 is ENHRY and CDR2 is SYGVKD in the germline V gene. Trimming shortened V by 2 bases and J by 7 bases, and 12 bases separated the two germline ends.

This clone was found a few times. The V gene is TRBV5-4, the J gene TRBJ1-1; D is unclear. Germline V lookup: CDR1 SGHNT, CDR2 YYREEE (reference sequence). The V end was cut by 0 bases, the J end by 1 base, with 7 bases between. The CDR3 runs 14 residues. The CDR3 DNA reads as TGTGCCAGCAGCTTGGCCCTGAGGAACACTGAAGCTTTCTTT. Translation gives CASSLALRNTEAFF.

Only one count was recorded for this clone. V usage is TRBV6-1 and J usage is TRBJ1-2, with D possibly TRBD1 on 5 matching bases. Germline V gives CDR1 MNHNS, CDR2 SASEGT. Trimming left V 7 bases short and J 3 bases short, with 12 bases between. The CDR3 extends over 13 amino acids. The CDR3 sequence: CASIKGDDYGYTF. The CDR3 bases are TGTGCCAGCATAAAAGGGGACGACTATGGCTACACCTTC.

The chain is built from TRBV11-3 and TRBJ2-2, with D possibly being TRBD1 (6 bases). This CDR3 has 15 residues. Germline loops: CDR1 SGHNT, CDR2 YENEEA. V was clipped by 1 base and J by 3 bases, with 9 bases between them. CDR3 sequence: CASSLGGQYTGELFF. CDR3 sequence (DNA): TGTGCCAGCAGCTTAGGGGGACAATACACCGGGGAGCTGTTTTTT.

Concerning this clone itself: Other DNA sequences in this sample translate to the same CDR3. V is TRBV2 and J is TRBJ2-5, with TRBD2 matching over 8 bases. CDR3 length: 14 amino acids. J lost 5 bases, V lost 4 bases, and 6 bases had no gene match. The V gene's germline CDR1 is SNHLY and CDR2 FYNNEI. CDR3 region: CASSGTGGLETQYF. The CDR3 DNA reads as TGTGCCAGCAGTGGAACGGGGGGGCTGGAGACCCAGTACTTC.

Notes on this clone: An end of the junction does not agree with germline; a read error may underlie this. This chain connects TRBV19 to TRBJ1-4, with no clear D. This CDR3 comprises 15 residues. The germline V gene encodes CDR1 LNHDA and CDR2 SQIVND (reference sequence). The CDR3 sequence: CVSSIDTRQYEKLFF. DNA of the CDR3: TGTGTCAGTAGTATTGATACACGGCAATACGAAAAACTGTTTTTT. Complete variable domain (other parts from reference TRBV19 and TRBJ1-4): DGGITQSPKYLFRKEGQNVTLSCEQNLNHDAMYWYRQDPGQGLRLIYYSQIVNDFQKGDIAEGYSVSREKKESFPLTVTSAQKNPTAFYLCVSSIDTRQYEKLFFGSGTQLSVL.

In DNA, the CDR3 is TGTGCCAGTAGTACAGGGGGCCAACTAAAAGGAAACACTGAAGCTTTCTTT. The encoded protein is CASSTGGQLKGNTEAFF. The V and J genes are TRBV19 and TRBJ1-1, with TRBD1 matching over 8 bases. Germline CDR1 reads LNHDA; CDR2 reads SQIVND (reference sequence). The V segment lost 4 bases and the J segment 2 bases; nucleotides outside the gene matches: 12. This CDR3 is built from 17 residues.

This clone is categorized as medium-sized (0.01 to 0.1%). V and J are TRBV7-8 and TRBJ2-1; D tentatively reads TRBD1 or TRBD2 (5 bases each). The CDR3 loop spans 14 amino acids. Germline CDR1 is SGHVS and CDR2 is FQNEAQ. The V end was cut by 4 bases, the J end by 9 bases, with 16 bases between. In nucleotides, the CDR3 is TGTGCCAGCAGCTCCGAGGGGCCTCACAGTGAGCAGTTCTTC. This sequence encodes CASSSEGPHSEQFF.

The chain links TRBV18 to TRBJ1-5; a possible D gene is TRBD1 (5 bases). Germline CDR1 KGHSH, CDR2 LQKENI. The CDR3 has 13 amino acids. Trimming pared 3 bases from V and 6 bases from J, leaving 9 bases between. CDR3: CASSPPGGQPQHF. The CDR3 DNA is TGTGCCAGCTCACCTCCGGGGGGTCAGCCCCAGCATTTT.

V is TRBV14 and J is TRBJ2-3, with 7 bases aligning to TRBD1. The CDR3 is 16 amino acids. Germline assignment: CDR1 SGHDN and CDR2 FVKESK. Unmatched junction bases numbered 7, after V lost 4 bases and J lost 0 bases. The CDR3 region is CASSPLGQASTDTQYF. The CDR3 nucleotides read TGTGCCAGCAGCCCCTTAGGACAGGCTAGCACAGATACGCAGTATTTT.

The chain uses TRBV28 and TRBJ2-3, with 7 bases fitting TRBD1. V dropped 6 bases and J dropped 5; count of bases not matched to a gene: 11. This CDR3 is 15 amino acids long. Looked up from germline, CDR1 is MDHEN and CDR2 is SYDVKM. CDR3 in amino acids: CASRQGYTILDTQYF. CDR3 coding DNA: TGTGCCAGCAGACAGGGGTATACAATCCTAGATACGCAGTATTTT.

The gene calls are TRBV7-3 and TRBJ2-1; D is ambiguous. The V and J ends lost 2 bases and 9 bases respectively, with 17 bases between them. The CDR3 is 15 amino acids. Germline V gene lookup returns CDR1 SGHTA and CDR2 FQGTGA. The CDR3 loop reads CASSLVAAGAGEQFF. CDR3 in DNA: TGTGCCAGCAGCTTAGTGGCGGCCGGCGCCGGTGAGCAGTTCTTC.

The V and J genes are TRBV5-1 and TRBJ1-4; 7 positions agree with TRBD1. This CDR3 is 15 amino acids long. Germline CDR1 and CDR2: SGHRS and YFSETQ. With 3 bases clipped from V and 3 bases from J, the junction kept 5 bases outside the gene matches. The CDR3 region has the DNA TGCGCCAGCAGCTGGGGGACAGCCTCTAATGAAAAACTGTTTTTT. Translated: CASSWGTASNEKLFF.

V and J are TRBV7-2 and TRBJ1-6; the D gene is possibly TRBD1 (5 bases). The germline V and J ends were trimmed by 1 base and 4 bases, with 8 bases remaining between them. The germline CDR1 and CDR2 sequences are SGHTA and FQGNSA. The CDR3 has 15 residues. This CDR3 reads CASSLVGQYNSPLHF. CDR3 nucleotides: TGTGCCAGCAGCTTAGTCGGACAATATAATTCACCCCTCCACTTT.

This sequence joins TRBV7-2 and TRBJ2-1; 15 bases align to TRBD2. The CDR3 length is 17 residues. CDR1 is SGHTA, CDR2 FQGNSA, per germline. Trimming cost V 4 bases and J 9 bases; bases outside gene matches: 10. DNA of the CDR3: TGTGCCAGCAGCTCGGTTCGGACTAGCGGGGGGGCGGGTGAGCAGTTCTTC. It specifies CASSSVRTSGGAGEQFF.

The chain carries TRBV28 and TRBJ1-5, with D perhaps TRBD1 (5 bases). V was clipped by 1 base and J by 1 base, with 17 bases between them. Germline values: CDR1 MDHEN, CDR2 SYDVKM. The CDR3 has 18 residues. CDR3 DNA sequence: TGTGCCAGCAGTTTATTGGTCTCTGGGGGTTGGAGCAATCAGCCCCAGCATTTT. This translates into CASSLLVSGGWSNQPQHF.

This CDR3 reads CASSWGGEQYF. DNA of the CDR3: TGTGCCAGCAGCTGGGGGGGCGAGCAGTACTTC. This rearrangement joins TRBV5-4 to TRBJ2-7; 7 nucleotides align to TRBD2. CDR3 length: 11 amino acids. Trimming cost V 3 bases and J 6 bases; bases outside gene matches: 0. CDR1 is SGHNT and CDR2 is YYREEE in the germline V gene (reference sequence).